This entry lists 7 T cell receptor beta chains sequenced from one sample in a study of a mutant IDH1 vaccine in newly diagnosed glioma (dated by TCRdb to the early 2020s). The library was built by means of the immunoSEQ multiplex PCR assay. Entries here come from immuneACCESS through TCRdb and include only in-frame sequences with V and J called. Some clones fail to appear in such tables; in the studies checked, an unresolved V gene covers under half of the shortfall, and the cause of the remainder is unknown. This sample lists roughly 71,000 clones; 80% to 90% were detected once. The top ten clones comprise 2.9% of the sample. The sample's time point label is to be understood as: baseline, week 1 (first vaccination visit). This sample's treatment or condition label indicates: pre-vaccination baseline after standard-of-care therapy. Sample: PBMCs, taken from a glioma patient treated with radiotherapy, temozolomide or both. The origin of the receptors is a man aged 25-45 years with glioma.

The sample holds one count of this clone. CDR3 nucleotide sequence: TGTGCCAGCAGCGATCCCGGTAGGACAGGGTTTAATGAGCAGTTCTTC. Protein product: CASSDPGRTGFNEQFF. V is TRBV5-4 and J is TRBJ2-1; TRBD1 agrees at 8 bases. Trimming removed 4 bases from V and 7 bases from J; junction bases left unmatched: 13. CDR1 is SGHNT and CDR2 is YYREEE in the germline V gene (reference sequence). There are 16 residues in the CDR3.

The chain carries TRBV5-8 and TRBJ2-5; the D is unclear. CDR3 length equals 11 residues. Germline V gene sequence: CDR1 SGHTS, CDR2 YDEGEE. V was clipped by 3 bases and J by 5 bases, with 5 bases between them. As DNA, the CDR3 is TGTGCCAGCAGCTCTTCGGAGACCCAGTACTTC. This translates into CASSSSETQYF.

The chain is built from TRBV9 and TRBJ2-7, with 7 bases lining up with TRBD2. The CDR3 runs 17 residues. The V gene's germline CDR1 is SGDLS and CDR2 YYNGEE. With 0 bases clipped from V and 9 bases from J, the junction kept 18 bases outside the gene matches. The CDR3, as DNA: TGTGCCAGCAGCGTAGGAGGGAGGGCGACTTCCCTCGACGGGCAGTACTTC. Translation: CASSVGGRATSLDGQYF.

This chain uses TRBV27 with TRBJ2-1; no clear D gene. Germline V gene sequence: CDR1 MNHEY, CDR2 SMNVEV (reference sequence). V gave up 4 bases and J gave up 3 bases, with 1 base separating them. CDR3 length: 11 amino acids. CDR3 in amino acids: CASSYYNEQFF. CDR3 DNA: TGTGCCAGCAGTTACTACAATGAGCAGTTCTTC.

The chain joins TRBV5-5 to TRBJ2-1; tentative D call: TRBD2 (5 bases). CDR1 and CDR2 (germline): SGHKS, YYEKEE (reference sequence). The CDR3 loop spans 15 amino acids. The V end lost 3 bases, the J end lost 1 base, and 11 bases lay between the germline ends. CDR3 DNA sequence: TGTGCCAGCAGCTCATCCTCGGGGTCCTACAATGAGCAGTTCTTC. Its translation is CASSSSSGSYNEQFF.

To note about this clone: Sequence at one end of the junction differs from germline and may be a read error. The identical CDR3 is also encoded by other nucleotide sequences in the sample. The chain recombines TRBV6-1 with TRBJ1-5; no definite D call. The germline V gene encodes CDR1 MNHNS and CDR2 SASEGT. This CDR3 comprises 14 residues. The DNA for the CDR3 is TGTGCCAGCAGCCTGGTTGGGGTTCATCAGCCCCAGCATTTC. Amino acids: CASSLVGVHQPQHF.

This clone was detected only a few times. The chain carries TRBV7-8 and TRBJ2-5, with D possibly matching TRBD2 (6 bases). Trimming took 3 bases from V and 4 from J, leaving 18 bases between them. The CDR3 extends over 16 amino acids. Germline V CDR1 and CDR2: SGHVS, FQNEAQ. The CDR3 protein is CASSLGDRGLSETQYF. CDR3 DNA: TGTGCCAGCAGCTTGGGGGATCGGGGGTTGTCAGAGACCCAGTACTTC.